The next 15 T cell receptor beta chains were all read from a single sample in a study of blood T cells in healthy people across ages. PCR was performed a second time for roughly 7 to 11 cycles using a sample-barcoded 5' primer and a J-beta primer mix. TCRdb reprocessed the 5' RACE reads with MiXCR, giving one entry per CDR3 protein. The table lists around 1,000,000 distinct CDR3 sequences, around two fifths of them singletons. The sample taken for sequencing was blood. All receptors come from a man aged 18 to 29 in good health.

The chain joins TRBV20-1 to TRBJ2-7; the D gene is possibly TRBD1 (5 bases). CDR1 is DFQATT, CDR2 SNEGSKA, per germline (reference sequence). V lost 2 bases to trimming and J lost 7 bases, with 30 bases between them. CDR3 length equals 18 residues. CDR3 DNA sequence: TGCAGTGCTAGATACGATGGGTGGGGCCCACCTTACTACAATGAGCAGTACTTC. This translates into CSARYDGWGPPYYNEQYF.

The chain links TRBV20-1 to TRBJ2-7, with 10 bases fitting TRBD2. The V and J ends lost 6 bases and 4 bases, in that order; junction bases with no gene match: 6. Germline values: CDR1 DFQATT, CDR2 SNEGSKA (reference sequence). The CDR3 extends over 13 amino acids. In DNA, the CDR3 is TGCAGTGCCCGAGGACTAGCGGTATACGAGCAGTACTTC. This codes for CSARGLAVYEQYF.

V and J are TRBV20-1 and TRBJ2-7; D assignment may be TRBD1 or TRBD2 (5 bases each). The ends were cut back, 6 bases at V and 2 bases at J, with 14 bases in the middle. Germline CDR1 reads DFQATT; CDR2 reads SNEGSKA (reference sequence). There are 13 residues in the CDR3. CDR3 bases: TGCAGTGCCGACCGGGACGTTACCTACGAGCAGTACTTC. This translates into CSADRDVTYEQYF.

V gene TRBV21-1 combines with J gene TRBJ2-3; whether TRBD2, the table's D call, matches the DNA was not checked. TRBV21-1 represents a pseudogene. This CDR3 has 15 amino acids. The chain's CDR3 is CASSKARLGRDTQYF. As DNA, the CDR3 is TGTGCCAGCAGCAAAGCGCGGTTGGGGAGAGATACGCAGTATTTT.

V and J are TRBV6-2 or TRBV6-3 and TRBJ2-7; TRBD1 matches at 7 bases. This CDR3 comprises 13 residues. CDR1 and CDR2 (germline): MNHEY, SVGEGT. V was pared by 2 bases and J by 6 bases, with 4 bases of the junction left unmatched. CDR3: CASSYEGASEQYF. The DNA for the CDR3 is TGTGCCAGCAGTTACGAGGGGGCGTCCGAGCAGTACTTC.

The CDR3 loop reads CASSSRIAGYSYNEQFF. The DNA for the CDR3 is TGTGCCAGCAGCTCCCGGATAGCGGGGTACTCCTACAATGAGCAGTTCTTC. The chain joins TRBV5-5 to TRBJ2-1, with TRBD2 matching 8 bases. The CDR3 is made up of 17 amino acids. The trim removed 3 bases at V and 0 bases at J, leaving 8 bases unmatched. Germline loops: CDR1 SGHKS, CDR2 YYEKEE (reference sequence).

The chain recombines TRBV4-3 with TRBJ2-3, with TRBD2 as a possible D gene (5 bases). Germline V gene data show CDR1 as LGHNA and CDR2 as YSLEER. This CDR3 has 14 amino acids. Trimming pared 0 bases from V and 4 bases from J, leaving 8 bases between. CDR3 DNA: TGCGCCAGCAGCCAAGAGCGGGTTCCAGATACGCAGTATTTT. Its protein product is CASSQERVPDTQYF.

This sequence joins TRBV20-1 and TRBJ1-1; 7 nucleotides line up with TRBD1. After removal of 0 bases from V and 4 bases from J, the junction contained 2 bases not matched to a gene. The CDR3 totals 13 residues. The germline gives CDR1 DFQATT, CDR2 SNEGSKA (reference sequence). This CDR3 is CSARENRGTEAFF. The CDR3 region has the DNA TGCAGTGCTAGAGAGAACAGGGGCACTGAAGCTTTCTTT.

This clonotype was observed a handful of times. CDR3 residues: CAWSVGSPGSGTDTQYF. CDR3 bases: TGTGCCTGGAGTGTGGGCAGTCCAGGCTCTGGCACAGATACGCAGTATTTT. The chain couples TRBV30 to TRBJ2-3; D not certain. From germline, CDR1 is GTSNPN and CDR2 SVGIG (reference sequence). V shed 0 bases and J shed 1 base, with 17 bases lying between them. This CDR3 contains 17 residues.

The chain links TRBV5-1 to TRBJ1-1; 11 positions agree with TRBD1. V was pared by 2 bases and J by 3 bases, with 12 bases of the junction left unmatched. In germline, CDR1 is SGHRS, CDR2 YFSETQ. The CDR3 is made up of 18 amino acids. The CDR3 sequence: CASSFTPGTGGDDTEAFF. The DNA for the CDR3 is TGCGCCAGCAGCTTTACTCCCGGGACAGGGGGTGACGACACTGAAGCTTTCTTT.

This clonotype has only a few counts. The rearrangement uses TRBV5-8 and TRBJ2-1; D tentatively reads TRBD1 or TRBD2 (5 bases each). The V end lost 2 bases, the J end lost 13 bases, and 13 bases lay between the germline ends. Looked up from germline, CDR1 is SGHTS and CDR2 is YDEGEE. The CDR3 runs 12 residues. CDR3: CASSLGTDFQFF. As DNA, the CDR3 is TGTGCCAGCAGCTTAGGGACGGACTTTCAGTTCTTC. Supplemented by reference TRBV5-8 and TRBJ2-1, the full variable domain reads EAGVTQSPTHLIKTRGQQATLRCSPISGHTSVYWYQQALGLGLQFLLWYDEGEERNRGNFPPRFSGRQFPNYSSELNVNALELEDSALYLCASSLGTDFQFFGPGTRLTVL.

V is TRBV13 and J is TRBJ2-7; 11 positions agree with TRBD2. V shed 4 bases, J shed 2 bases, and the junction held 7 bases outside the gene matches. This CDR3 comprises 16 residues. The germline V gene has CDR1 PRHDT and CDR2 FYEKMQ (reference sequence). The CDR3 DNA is TGTGCCAGCAGCTCCTCTCTAGCGGGGGGTACCTACGAGCAGTACTTC. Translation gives CASSSSLAGGTYEQYF.

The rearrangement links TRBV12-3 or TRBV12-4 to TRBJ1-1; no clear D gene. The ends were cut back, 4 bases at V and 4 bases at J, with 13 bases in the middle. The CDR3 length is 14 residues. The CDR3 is CASSSRAGPTEAFF. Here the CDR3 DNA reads TGTGCCAGCAGTTCCCGGGCAGGTCCCACTGAAGCTTTCTTT.

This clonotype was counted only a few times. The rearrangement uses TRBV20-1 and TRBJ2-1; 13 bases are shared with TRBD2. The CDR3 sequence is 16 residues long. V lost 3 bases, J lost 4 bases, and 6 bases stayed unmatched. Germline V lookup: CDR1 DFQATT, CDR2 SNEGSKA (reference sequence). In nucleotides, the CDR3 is TGCAGTGCTAGTACCCCGGGACTAGCGGGATACAATGAGCAGTTCTTC. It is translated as CSASTPGLAGYNEQFF.

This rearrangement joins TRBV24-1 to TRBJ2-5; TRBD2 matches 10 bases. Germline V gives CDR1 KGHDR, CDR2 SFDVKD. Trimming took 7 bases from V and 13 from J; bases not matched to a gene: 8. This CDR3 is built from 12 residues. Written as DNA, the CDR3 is TGTGCCACCAGGGCTAGCGGGGGCTTGATGTACTTC. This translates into CATRASGGLMYF.